These T cell receptor beta chains were read from a single sample in a study of cytomegalovirus exposure and HLA in healthy donors. TCRdb's copy holds only in-frame clones and misses some; the assay was immunoSEQ multiplex PCR. The table includes 43,000 or so clones, roughly 92% detected once. The sample was PBMCs. The receptors come from a man younger than 30 in good health and CMV-seronegative. The CDR3 runs from the conserved cysteine through the conserved F or W. The D gene is left open where the match is weak. Clone size is stated in some rows and not others, as once, few, many or a class when expanded.

V gene	D gene	clone size	J gene	CDR3 protein	CDR3 DNA
TRBV28	-	-	TRBJ1-4	CASSFFRADMDEKLFF	TGTGCCAGCAGTTTCTTCAGGGCCGATATGGATGAAAAACTGTTTTTT
TRBV7-2	-	-	TRBJ2-2	CASSSLTAGELFF	TGTGCCAGCAGCTCTCTGACAGCCGGGGAGCTGTTTTTT
TRBV4-2	-	few	TRBJ1-5	CASSQEIGRGSDSNQPQHF	TGTGCCAGCAGCCAAGAGATCGGCAGGGGCTCAGATAGCAATCAGCCCCAGCATTTT
TRBV9	TRBD1	-	TRBJ2-3	CASSGSDRVWNTDTQYF	TGTGCCAGCAGCGGGAGCGACAGGGTTTGGAACACAGATACGCAGTATTTT
TRBV28	-	-	TRBJ1-1	CASSFRTEAFF	TGTGCCAGCAGTTTTCGGACTGAAGCTTTCTTT
TRBV19	TRBD1	-	TRBJ1-2	CASQDRYYGYTF	TGTGCCAGTCAGGACAGGTATTATGGCTACACCTTC
TRBV5-1	TRBD1	-	TRBJ1-2	CASSLGTGQDGYTF	TGCGCCAGCAGCCTCGGGACAGGGCAAGATGGCTACACCTTC
TRBV28	TRBD1	-	TRBJ1-1	CASSKNRDREGEAFF	TGTGCCAGCAGCAAAAACCGGGACAGGGAAGGTGAAGCTTTCTTT
TRBV18	-	once	TRBJ2-4	CASSPNDRAKNIQYF	TGTGCCAGCTCACCTAACGATCGGGCCAAAAACATTCAGTACTTC
TRBV28	-	-	TRBJ1-1	CASRFYTEAFF	TGTGCCAGCAGGTTCTACACTGAAGCTTTCTTT
TRBV5-4	TRBD2	once	TRBJ2-1	CASSLRGVSSYNEQFF	TGTGCCAGCAGCTTGCGGGGGGTTAGCTCCTACAATGAGCAGTTCTTC
TRBV19	TRBD1	-	TRBJ2-3	CASSIHPGQGVFTDTQYF	TGTGCCAGTAGTATCCATCCGGGACAGGGGGTTTTTACAGATACGCAGTATTTT
TRBV11-2	TRBD1	-	TRBJ2-7	CASSNRDRATSEQYF	TGTGCCAGCAGCAACCGGGACAGGGCGACGTCCGAGCAGTACTTC
TRBV5-1	TRBD2	-	TRBJ2-3	CASSLAWTSITDTQYF	TGCGCCAGCAGCTTGGCGTGGACTAGTATAACAGATACGCAGTATTTT
TRBV29-1	-	-	TRBJ1-1	CSVQGVMNTEAFF	TGCAGCGTCCAGGGTGTCATGAACACTGAAGCTTTCTTT
TRBV18	-	-	TRBJ1-5	CASSQLPEGRNQPQHF	TGTGCCAGCTCCCAGCTCCCGGAGGGTCGCAATCAGCCCCAGCATTTT
TRBV7-3	-	-	TRBJ2-2	CASSLTDRGELFF	TGTGCCAGCAGCTTAACGGACAGAGGGGAGCTGTTTTTT
TRBV2	TRBD2	-	TRBJ2-2	CASSERISGEPLSGELFF	TGTGCCAGCAGTGAACGGATTAGCGGGGAGCCACTCTCCGGGGAGCTGTTTTTT
TRBV5-8	TRBD2	-	TRBJ2-1	CASSHPRGLAGDNEQFF	TGTGCCAGCAGCCACCCTCGTGGGCTAGCGGGGGACAATGAGCAGTTCTTC
TRBV9	-	-	TRBJ2-3	CASSVDLADTQYF	TGTGCCAGCAGCGTTGATCTAGCAGATACGCAGTATTTT
TRBV5-1	-	-	TRBJ1-1	CASSLEGVGLNTEAFF	TGCGCCAGCAGCTTGGAAGGGGTTGGGTTGAACACTGAAGCTTTCTTT
TRBV19	-	large	TRBJ2-1	CASSATLGSYNEQFF	TGTGCCAGTAGTGCGACTCTTGGCTCCTACAATGAGCAGTTCTTC
TRBV7-2	-	-	TRBJ2-1	CASSQQGYNEQFF	TGTGCCAGCAGCCAGCAGGGTTACAATGAGCAGTTCTTC
TRBV27	-	-	TRBJ2-1	CASSLEVWSSYNEQFF	TGTGCCAGCAGTTTGGAGGTCTGGAGCTCCTACAATGAGCAGTTCTTC
TRBV14	-	-	TRBJ1-1	CASSSQGTEAFF	TGTGCCAGTTCCTCACAGGGCACTGAAGCTTTCTTT
TRBV7-9	-	-	TRBJ2-1	CASSLGSSYNEQFF	TGTGCCAGCAGCTTAGGTAGTTCCTACAATGAGCAGTTCTTC
TRBV6-1	-	-	TRBJ2-1	CASSLTGVGYNEQFF	TGTGCCAGCAGCCTGACAGGAGTGGGCTACAATGAGCAGTTCTTC
TRBV19	-	-	TRBJ1-2	CASTTILTGKRKRGYTF	TGTGCCAGTACCACTATCCTGACCGGGAAGCGAAAAAGGGGCTACACCTTC
TRBV5-6	TRBD2	once	TRBJ2-7	CASRGRGGYEQYF	TGTGCCAGCAGGGGGCGGGGGGGCTACGAGCAGTACTTC
TRBV19	TRBD1	once	TRBJ2-1	CASSVDRGSYNEQFF	TGTGCCAGTAGTGTGGACAGGGGCTCCTACAATGAGCAGTTCTTC
TRBV6-1	-	-	TRBJ2-2	CASSVPRANTGELFF	TGTGCCAGCAGTGTACCCAGGGCTAACACCGGGGAGCTGTTTTTT
TRBV6-1	-	-	TRBJ2-6	CASSERAGQFHSGANVLTF	TGTGCCAGCAGTGAAAGGGCAGGGCAGTTTCATTCTGGGGCCAACGTCCTGACTTTC
TRBV6-1	-	once	TRBJ1-4	CASSAGAANEKLFF	TGTGCCAGCAGTGCAGGGGCTGCTAATGAAAAACTGTTTTTT
TRBV18	TRBD1	once	TRBJ1-3	CASSPAGTAGNTIYF	TGTGCCAGCTCACCGGCGGGGACAGCCGGAAACACCATATATTTT
TRBV9	-	-	TRBJ2-2	CASSVATPTGELFF	TGTGCCAGCAGCGTAGCGACACCTACCGGGGAGCTGTTTTTT
TRBV14	TRBD1	-	TRBJ1-4	CASSTRQGRTNEKLFF	TGTGCCAGCAGCACCCGACAGGGCAGGACTAATGAAAAACTGTTTTTT
TRBV7-2	-	-	TRBJ2-1	CASSTLGSSHEQFF	TGTGCCAGCAGCACCCTCGGGTCCTCGCATGAGCAGTTCTTC
TRBV4-2	TRBD1	-	TRBJ2-6	CASSQDGQGAGGANVLTF	TGTGCCAGCAGCCAAGATGGGCAGGGGGCAGGTGGGGCCAACGTCCTGACTTTC
TRBV5-1	-	once	TRBJ1-5	CASSSGADQPQHF	TGCGCCAGCAGCTCAGGGGCGGACCAGCCCCAGCATTTT
TRBV19	-	-	TRBJ2-1	CASSRLALNEQFF	TGTGCCAGTAGTCGCCTAGCGCTCAATGAGCAGTTCTTC
TRBV23-1	TRBD1	-	TRBJ1-3	CASRQWGPGGSGNTIYF	TGCGCCAGCAGACAATGGGGACCAGGGGGTAGTGGAAACACCATATATTTT
TRBV18	TRBD1	-	TRBJ2-2	CASSPSDRGANTGELFF	TGTGCCAGCTCACCCTCGGACAGGGGGGCGAACACCGGGGAGCTGTTTTTT
TRBV15	TRBD1	-	TRBJ1-5	CATSRDYRGYSNQPQHF	TGTGCCACCAGCAGAGATTACAGGGGATATAGCAATCAGCCCCAGCATTTT
TRBV7-9	-	-	TRBJ2-7	CASSPVGGSYEQYF	TGTGCCAGCAGCCCGGTCGGCGGCTCCTACGAGCAGTACTTC
TRBV6-1	-	-	TRBJ2-2	CASSEVLSGTGELFF	TGTGCCAGCAGTGAAGTGCTGAGCGGCACCGGGGAGCTGTTTTTT
TRBV1	-	-	TRBJ2-1	CTSSQVLASSYNEQFF	TGCACCAGCAGCCAAGTTTTAGCGAGCTCCTACAATGAGCAGTTCTTC
TRBV4-2	-	-	TRBJ1-2	CASSQGGDYGYTF	TGTGCCAGCAGCCAAGGGGGGGACTATGGCTACACCTTC
TRBV7-3	TRBD1	-	TRBJ2-1	CASSPDRGSYNEQFF	TGTGCCAGCAGCCCCGACAGGGGGTCCTACAATGAGCAGTTCTTC
TRBV28	TRBD2	-	TRBJ2-1	CASTKGAGDYNEQFF	TGTGCCAGCACCAAGGGAGCGGGAGACTACAATGAGCAGTTCTTC
TRBV7-6	TRBD2	-	TRBJ2-2	CASGSRTSGSTGELFF	TGTGCCAGCGGTAGCCGGACTAGCGGGTCCACCGGGGAGCTGTTTTTT
TRBV2	TRBD1	-	TRBJ1-4	CASSLDRVSEKLFF	TGTGCCAGCAGTCTGGACAGGGTGTCGGAAAAACTGTTTTTT
TRBV7-9	-	-	TRBJ1-4	CASSPRARGGREKLFF	TGTGCCAGCAGCCCTCGAGCCAGGGGCGGGCGGGAAAAACTGTTTTTT